This T cell receptor beta chain was sequenced in a study of CD8+CD57+ T cells in acquired aplastic anemia. Whole-study context: The average for DNA from sorted CD4+ and CD8+ cells was roughly 3 ug. Where healthy donors were concerned, CD4+ cells averaged approximately 10 million reads.

Genomic DNA, serving as template, underwent TCR beta VDJ and CDR3 profiling. TCRdb fed the reads into MiXCR, producing one record per CDR3 protein. The repertoire holds about 68,000 distinct CDR3 sequences, with around 50% as singletons. This clonotype appeared many times. The CDR3 length is 14 residues. The V gene lost 7 bases and the J gene lost 1 base, with 13 bases spanning the gap. Germline V gene lookup returns CDR1 MNHEY and CDR2 SMNVEV (reference sequence). The source of this sequence is a human donor in good health, serving as a control. The chain couples TRBV27 to TRBJ1-1; TRBD1 might be the D (5 bases). The sequencing input was sorted CD4+, CD8+, or CD8+CD57+ T cells (not recorded which) from PBMCs. CDR3 region: CASTPGRRNTEAFF. The DNA of the CDR3 is TGTGCCAGCACCCCGGGACGGAGGAACACTGAAGCTTTCTTT.